What follows are 22 T cell receptor beta chains derived from one specimen sequenced in a study of regulatory T cells in long-lasting Graves disease (dated by TCRdb to about 2021). Libraries were constructed by multiplex PCR. The listed sequencing device is Illumina HiSeq 4000. iRepertoire HTBI primers and Arm-PCR amplification of CDR3 regions were used to construct TCR beta libraries. TCRdb trimmed the raw reads at Q25, called clones with MiXCR and kept productive beta chains. Merged by CDR3 protein, the rows form single entries marked with the most common genes and DNA. The sample has some 370,000 distinct CDR3 sequences on record, over 9.5% of them singletons. Approximately 19% of the sample is held by the ten biggest clonotypes. Sample time point, as interpreted from the label and publication: newly diagnosed GD, antithyroid drugs for less than 3 months. For both TCR sequencing and RNA sequencing, RNA was extracted from PBMCs using TRIzol.

A further study also used this sample, focusing on T cells in Graves' hyperthyroidism and ophthalmopathy.

The material sequenced was peripheral blood mononuclear cells (PBMCs), taken at new diagnosis, from a patient treated with antithyroid drugs. Receptor source: a woman between 18 and 29 years old with Graves disease. Donor details come from another sample of the same person, matched by shared clones.

This chain links TRBV6-1 with TRBJ1-1; D not certain. The germline V and J ends were trimmed by 8 bases and 10 bases, with 14 bases remaining between them. The CDR3 is made up of 11 amino acids. Per germline, CDR1 MNHNS and CDR2 SASEGT. The CDR3 DNA is TGTGCCAGCTCAGTAACAGTATCAGCTTTCTTT. It translates to CASSVTVSAFF.

This sequence joins TRBV7-9 and TRBJ2-3, with 7 bases matching TRBD2. The CDR3 spans 15 residues. V lost 7 bases and J lost 6; bases outside the gene matches: 13. Germline CDR1 reads SEHNR; CDR2 reads FQNEAQ (reference sequence). The CDR3 sequence: CASTRRPAGLDTQYF. As DNA, the CDR3 is TGTGCCAGCACCCGGAGGCCAGCGGGGTTGGATACGCAGTATTTT.

V and J are TRBV4-3 and TRBJ2-1; D remains unclear. The V end was cut by 1 base, the J end by 6 bases, with 7 bases between. CDR1 is LGHNA, CDR2 YSLEER, per germline. The CDR3 is 13 residues long. The DNA for the CDR3 is TGCGCCAGCAGCCAAGTAGGCGCCAATGAGCAGTTCTTC. This codes for CASSQVGANEQFF.

At least ten counts were recorded for this clonotype. The J gene is TRBJ1-1, the V gene TRBV10-3, with a possible D match to TRBD1 (5 bases). Germline V gene lookup returns CDR1 ENHRY and CDR2 SYGVKD. Trimming removed 3 bases from V and 4 bases from J, with 21 bases in between. This CDR3 spans 17 amino acids. The CDR3 DNA reads TGTGCCATCAGTGACCTCACCGGGGCCCGAAGGAGCACTGAAGCTTTCTTT. It encodes CAISDLTGARRSTEAFF.

This clonotype was seen many times. The chain employs TRBV20-1 and TRBJ1-5; D possibly corresponds to TRBD1 (6 bases). V was pared by 6 bases and J by 2 bases, with 14 bases between. Germline V gene data show CDR1 as DFQATT and CDR2 as SNEGSKA (reference sequence). This CDR3 has 14 amino acids. CDR3 amino acids: CSARRAGGNQPQHF. The DNA for the CDR3 is TGCAGTGCAAGAAGAGCAGGGGGCAATCAGCCCCAGCATTTT.

The sample holds many counts of this clonotype. The rearrangement links TRBV19 to TRBJ1-1; possibly TRBD1 for D (5 bases). Germline-derived CDR1 and CDR2 are LNHDA and SQIVND (reference sequence). The CDR3 loop spans 14 amino acids. With 3 bases removed from V and 3 bases from J, the gap between germline ends came to 11 bases. The CDR3 is CASSMGLWDTEAFF. For the CDR3, the DNA is TGTGCCAGTAGTATGGGACTTTGGGACACTGAAGCTTTCTTT.

This clonotype has ten or more counts. This chain connects TRBV7-8 to TRBJ2-1; the D gene is possibly TRBD2 (5 bases). Germline V gene sequence: CDR1 SGHVS, CDR2 FQNEAQ. Deletions cut 1 base from V and 9 bases from J, with 10 bases between. The CDR3 totals 13 residues. In DNA, the CDR3 is TGTGCCAGCAGCTTAGGATCGGCGGGTGAGCAGTTCTTC. Translating gives CASSLGSAGEQFF. The variable domain in full, completed from reference TRBV7-8 and TRBJ2-1, reads GAGVSQSPRYKVAKRGQDVALRCDPISGHVSLFWYQQALGQGPEFLTYFQNEAQLDKSGLPSDRFFAERPEGSVSTLKIQRTQQEDSAVYLCASSLGSAGEQFFGPGTRLTVL.

Regarding this clonotype: A much larger clone differs by one base, so this may be a read error. CDR3 DNA sequence: TGTGCCAGCAGCAGGGGATACGACAATGAGCAGCTCTTC. This gives the protein CASSRGYDNEQLF. The chain couples TRBV12-3 or TRBV12-4 to TRBJ2-1, with a weak D call TRBD1 (6 bases). The CDR3 length is 13 residues.

The V and J genes are TRBV6-6 and TRBJ2-6; D call uncertain. This CDR3 has 17 residues. V dropped 0 bases and J dropped 2 bases, with 11 bases sitting between them. Germline CDR1 reads MNHNY; CDR2 reads SVGAGI (reference sequence). CDR3 DNA sequence: TGTGCCAGCAGTTACTCCAGTTTCAAGACTGGGGCCAACGTCCTGACTTTC. Amino acid sequence: CASSYSSFKTGANVLTF.

This chain links TRBV7-3 with TRBJ1-2, with D uncertain. The CDR3 sequence is 13 residues long. Trimming took off 5 bases at V and 6 bases at J, with 13 bases between the two ends. Germline V lookup: CDR1 SGHTA, CDR2 FQGTGA. The CDR3 loop is CASSRGGLDGYTF. The CDR3 DNA reads TGTGCCAGCAGCCGAGGTGGACTCGATGGCTACACCTTC. The whole variable domain, filled in from reference TRBV7-3 and TRBJ1-2, reads GAGVSQTPSNKVTEKGKYVELRCDPISGHTALYWYRQSLGQGPEFLIYFQGTGAADDSGLPNDRFFAVRPEGSVSTLKIQRTERGDSAVYLCASSRGGLDGYTFGSGTRLTVV.

This clonotype was detected only a few times. The V call is TRBV6-5, the J call TRBJ2-5; D gene unclear. The V end lost 0 bases, the J end lost 2 bases, and 10 bases lay between the germline ends. The germline V gene has CDR1 MNHEY and CDR2 SVGAGI. This CDR3 spans 15 amino acids. The CDR3: CASSYSTGEQETQYF. The CDR3 DNA sequence: TGTGCCAGCAGTTACTCGACCGGAGAGCAAGAGACCCAGTACTTC.

This clonotype was recorded at least ten times. The chain joins TRBV7-9 to TRBJ2-7, with D perhaps TRBD2 (5 bases). The V end was cut by 5 bases, the J end by 6 bases, with 11 bases between. The CDR3 length is 12 residues. Germline V gives CDR1 SEHNR, CDR2 FQNEAQ (reference sequence). For the CDR3, the DNA is TGTGCCAGCAGCCCCGGGATCCGCGAGCAGTACTTC. It specifies CASSPGIREQYF.

This clonotype was observed a handful of times. The rearrangement links TRBV7-9 to TRBJ1-4, with D perhaps matching TRBD1 (6 bases). The CDR3 is 15 residues long. Germline CDR1 SEHNR, CDR2 FQNEAQ (reference sequence). The V end was cut by 2 bases, the J end by 8 bases, with 15 bases between. The CDR3 loop is CASSLRQDYREKLFF. In nucleotides, the CDR3 is TGTGCCAGCAGCTTAAGACAGGACTACAGAGAAAAACTGTTTTTT.

This clonotype has a handful of counts. J is TRBJ2-3 and V is TRBV7-9, with D tentatively TRBD2 (6 bases). Per germline, CDR1 SEHNR and CDR2 FQNEAQ (reference sequence). The CDR3 length is 12 residues. Between the trimmed V and J ends, which lost 4 bases and 10 bases, there was a span of 12 bases. The CDR3 DNA is TGTGCCAGCAGCTGGGACTTACGGCCGCAGTATTTT. This encodes CASSWDLRPQYF.

This clonotype was seen repeatedly, ten times or more. The V call is TRBV12-3 or TRBV12-4, the J call TRBJ1-2, with TRBD1 matching 9 bases. This CDR3 has 14 residues. The J segment lost 3 bases and the V segment lost 6 bases, leaving 5 bases of the junction unmatched. The CDR3 reads CASRRQGDDYGYTF. DNA of the CDR3: TGTGCCAGCAGGCGACAGGGGGACGACTATGGCTACACCTTC.

This clonotype was detected ten times or more. The chain employs TRBV7-2 and TRBJ2-1; a weak D match, TRBD1 (5 bases). This CDR3 comprises 14 residues. Germline V lookup: CDR1 SGHTA, CDR2 FQGNSA. Trimming left V 5 bases short and J 7 bases short, with 15 bases between. The CDR3 sequence: CASSVQTDFNEQFF. In DNA form, the CDR3 reads TGTGCCAGCAGCGTACAGACAGATTTTAATGAGCAGTTCTTC.

This clonotype was found many times. The rearrangement joins TRBV2 to TRBJ1-2, with 11 bases identical to TRBD1. J lost 4 bases, V lost 8 bases, and 9 bases had no gene match. The CDR3 runs 15 residues. Germline V gene sequence: CDR1 SNHLY, CDR2 FYNNEI. As DNA, the CDR3 is TGTGCCAGCGGATTACGGACAGGGGGCCCCTATGGCTACACCTTC. Translation: CASGLRTGGPYGYTF.

This clonotype showed up just a few times. The CDR3 does not close with the conserved phenylalanine or tryptophan, likely indicating a read error. The V and J genes are TRBV11-2 and TRBJ1-3; a possible D gene is TRBD1 (5 bases). Germline-derived CDR1 and CDR2 are SGHAT and FQNNGV. This CDR3 region has 13 residues. V shed 2 bases and J shed 11 bases, with 13 bases lying between them. The CDR3 bases are TGTGCCAGCAGCTTAACCCATCGGGACCCCATATATTCT. This codes for CASSLTHRDPIYS.

The table lists this clonotype with a few counts. V and J are TRBV12-3 or TRBV12-4 and TRBJ2-1, with 8 bases that match TRBD1. The CDR3 extends over 13 amino acids. V shed 6 bases, J shed 4 bases, and the junction held 2 bases outside the gene matches. CDR3 nucleotide sequence: TGTGCCAGCAGCCAGGGGGCATACAATGAGCAGTTCTTC. This sequence encodes CASSQGAYNEQFF.

The J gene is TRBJ2-7, the V gene TRBV5-4; D assignment may be TRBD1 or TRBD2 (5 bases each). With 1 base removed from V and 1 base from J, the gap between germline ends came to 12 bases. The CDR3 totals 15 residues. Germline-derived CDR1 and CDR2 are SGHNT and YYREEE (reference sequence). The CDR3 region is CASSLFRGASYEQYF. CDR3 bases: TGTGCCAGCAGCTTGTTCCGGGGCGCATCCTACGAGCAGTACTTC.

The sample holds many counts of this clonotype. V gene TRBV28 combines with J gene TRBJ2-7, with D perhaps TRBD2 (5 bases). The CDR3 runs 13 residues. The germline V gene encodes CDR1 MDHEN and CDR2 SYDVKM. V gave up 2 bases and J gave up 3 bases, with 8 bases separating them. Here the CDR3 DNA reads TGTGCCAGCAGTTTAGGGAGCGACTACGAGCAGTACTTC. It yields the protein CASSLGSDYEQYF.

To note about this clonotype: At one boundary the junction diverges from the germline segment, which might be a read error. The chain uses TRBV5-8 and TRBJ1-2, with 7 bases aligning to TRBD1. In germline, CDR1 is SGHTS, CDR2 YDEGEE. The CDR3 spans 14 residues. The CDR3 coding sequence is TGTGCCAGCAGCCCGAGGGGGCTTAACTATGGCAACACCTTC. Protein: CASSPRGLNYGNTF.